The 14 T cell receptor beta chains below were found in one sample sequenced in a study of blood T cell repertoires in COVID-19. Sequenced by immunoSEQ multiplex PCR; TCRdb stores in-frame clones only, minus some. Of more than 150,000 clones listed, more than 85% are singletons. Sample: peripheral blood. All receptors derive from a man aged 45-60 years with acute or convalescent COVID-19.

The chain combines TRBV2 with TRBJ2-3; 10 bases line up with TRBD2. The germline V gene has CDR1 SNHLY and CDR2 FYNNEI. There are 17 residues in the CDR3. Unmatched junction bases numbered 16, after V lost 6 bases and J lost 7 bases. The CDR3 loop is CASSGRGTSVRRYTQYF. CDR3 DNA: TGTGCCAGCAGCGGCCGAGGGACTAGCGTTCGGAGGTATACGCAGTATTTT.

The CDR3 spells CASAEDRRPYNEQFF. CDR3 coding DNA: TGTGCCAGTGCGGAGGACAGGCGACCATACAATGAGCAGTTCTTC. J is TRBJ2-1 and V is TRBV19, with TRBD1 matching 7 bases. After removal of 8 bases from V and 4 bases from J, the junction contained 11 bases not matched to a gene. Germline V gives CDR1 LNHDA, CDR2 SQIVND (reference sequence). This CDR3 has 15 residues.

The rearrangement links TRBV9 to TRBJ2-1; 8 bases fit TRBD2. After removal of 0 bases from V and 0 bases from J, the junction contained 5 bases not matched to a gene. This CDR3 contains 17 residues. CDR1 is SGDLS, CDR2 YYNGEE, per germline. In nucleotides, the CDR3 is TGTGCCAGCAGCGTAGACGGGAGGGTACCCTCCTACAATGAGCAGTTCTTC. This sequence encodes CASSVDGRVPSYNEQFF. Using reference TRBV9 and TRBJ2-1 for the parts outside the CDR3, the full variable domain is DSGVTQTPKHLITATGQRVTLRCSPRSGDLSVYWYQQSLDQGLQFLIQYYNGEERAKGNILERFSAQQFPDLHSELNLSSLELGDSALYFCASSVDGRVPSYNEQFFGPGTRLTVL.

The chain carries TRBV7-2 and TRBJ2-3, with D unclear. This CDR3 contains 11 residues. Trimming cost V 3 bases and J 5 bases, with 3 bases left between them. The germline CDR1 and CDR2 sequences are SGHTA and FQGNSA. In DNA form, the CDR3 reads TGTGCCAGCAGCTTTAAAGATACGCAGTATTTT. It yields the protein CASSFKDTQYF. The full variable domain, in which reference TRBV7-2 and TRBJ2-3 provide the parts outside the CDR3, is GAGVSQSPSNKVTEKGKDVELRCDPISGHTALYWYRQSLGQGLEFLIYFQGNSAPDKSGLPSDRFSAERTGGSVSTLTIQRTQQEDSAVYLCASSFKDTQYFGPGTRLTVL.

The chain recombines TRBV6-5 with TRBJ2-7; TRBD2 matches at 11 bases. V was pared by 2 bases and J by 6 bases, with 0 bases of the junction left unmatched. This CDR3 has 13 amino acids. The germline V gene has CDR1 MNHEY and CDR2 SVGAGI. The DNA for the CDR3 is TGTGCCAGCAGTTACACTAGCGGGAGCGAGCAGTACTTC. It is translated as CASSYTSGSEQYF.

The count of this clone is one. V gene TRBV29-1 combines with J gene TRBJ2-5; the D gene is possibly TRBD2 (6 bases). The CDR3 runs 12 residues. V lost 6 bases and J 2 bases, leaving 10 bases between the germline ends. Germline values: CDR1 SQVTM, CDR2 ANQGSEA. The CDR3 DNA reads TGCAGCGTCCTAGCGCATCAAGAGACCCAGTACTTC. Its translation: CSVLAHQETQYF.

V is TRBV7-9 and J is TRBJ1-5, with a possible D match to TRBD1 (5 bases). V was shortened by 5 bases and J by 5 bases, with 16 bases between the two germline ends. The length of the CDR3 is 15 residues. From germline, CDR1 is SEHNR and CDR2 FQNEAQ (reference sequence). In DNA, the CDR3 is TGTGCCAGCAGCCAAGGGGCACATGCCGATCAGCCCCAGCATTTT. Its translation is CASSQGAHADQPQHF. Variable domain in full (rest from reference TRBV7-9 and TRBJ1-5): DTGVSQNPRHKITKRGQNVTFRCDPISEHNRLYWYRQTLGQGPEFLTYFQNEAQLEKSRLLSDRFSAERPKGSFSTLEIQRTEQGDSAMYLCASSQGAHADQPQHFGDGTRLSIL.

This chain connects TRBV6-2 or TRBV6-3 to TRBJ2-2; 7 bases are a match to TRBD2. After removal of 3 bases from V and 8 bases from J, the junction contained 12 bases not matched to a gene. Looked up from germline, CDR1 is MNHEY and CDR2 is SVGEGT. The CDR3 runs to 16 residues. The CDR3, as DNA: TGTGCCAGCAGTTATCGGGGGGAGCTACACCGGGGGGAGCTGTTTTTT. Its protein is CASSYRGELHRGELFF.

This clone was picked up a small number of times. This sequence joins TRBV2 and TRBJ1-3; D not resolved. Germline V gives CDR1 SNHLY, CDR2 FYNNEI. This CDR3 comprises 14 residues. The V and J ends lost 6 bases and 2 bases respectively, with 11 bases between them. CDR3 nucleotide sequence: TGTGCCAGCAGCCTTCGCGGGGCTGGAAACACCATATATTTT. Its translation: CASSLRGAGNTIYF.

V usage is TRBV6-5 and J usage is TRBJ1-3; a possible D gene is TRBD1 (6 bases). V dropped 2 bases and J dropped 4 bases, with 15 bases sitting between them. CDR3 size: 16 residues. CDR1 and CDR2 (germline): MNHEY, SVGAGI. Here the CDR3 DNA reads TGTGCCAGCAGTTACACCAGGACAGTACTAGGAAACACCATATATTTT. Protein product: CASSYTRTVLGNTIYF.

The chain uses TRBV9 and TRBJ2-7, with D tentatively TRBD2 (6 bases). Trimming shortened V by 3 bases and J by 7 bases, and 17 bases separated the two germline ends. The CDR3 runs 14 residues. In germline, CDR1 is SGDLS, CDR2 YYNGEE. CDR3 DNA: TGTGCCAGCAGCGGTGGAGGGCTTGGGAGGGAGCAGTACTTC. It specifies CASSGGGLGREQYF.

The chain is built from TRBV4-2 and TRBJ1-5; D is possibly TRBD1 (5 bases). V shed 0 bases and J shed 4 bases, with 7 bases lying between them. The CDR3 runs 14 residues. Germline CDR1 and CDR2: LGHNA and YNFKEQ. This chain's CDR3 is CASSQDRANQPQHF. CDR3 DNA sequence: TGTGCCAGCAGCCAAGACAGGGCGAATCAGCCCCAGCATTTT.

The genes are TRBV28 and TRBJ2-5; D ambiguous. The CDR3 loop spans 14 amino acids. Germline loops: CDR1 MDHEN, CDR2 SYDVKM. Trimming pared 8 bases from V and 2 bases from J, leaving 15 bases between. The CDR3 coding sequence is TGTGCCAGCCACGCGTTGACTGTTCAAGAGACCCAGTACTTC. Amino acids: CASHALTVQETQYF.

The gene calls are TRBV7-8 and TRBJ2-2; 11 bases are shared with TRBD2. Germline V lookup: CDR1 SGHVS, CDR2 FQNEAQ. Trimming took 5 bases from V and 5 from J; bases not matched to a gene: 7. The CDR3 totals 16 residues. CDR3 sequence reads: CASSPGLAGGTGELFF. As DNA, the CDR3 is TGTGCCAGCAGCCCCGGGCTAGCGGGGGGTACCGGGGAGCTGTTTTTT.